This TCR beta chain emerged from a study of post-analysis software for immune sequencing data. Study observations and caveats: The study found TRBV5-6, TRBV5-1 and TRBV20-1 among 5 or 6 TRBV segments more frequent in patients than controls.

Germline values: CDR1 SGHAT, CDR2 FQDESV (reference sequence). This CDR3 region has 14 residues. V lost 4 bases to trimming and J lost 7 bases, with 16 bases between them. Comment on this clonotype: The antigen remains unidentified.

Unique molecular identifiers had been added to the TCR beta cDNA libraries. TCRdb used MiXCR to reprocess the PCR reads, holding one entry per CDR3 protein. The sample holds 650,000 to 850,000 distinct CDR3 sequences, around 50% seen once. The genes are TRBV11-1 and TRBJ2-5; no firm D call. The clonotype was recovered from a girl aged 5-17 years with multiple sclerosis. The sequenced material came from blood. DNA of the CDR3: TGTGCCAGCAGCTCGTGGGCCACCAGTCTGACCCAGTACTTC. Its translation is CASSSWATSLTQYF.